This T cell receptor beta chain originates from a study of blood T cell repertoires in COVID-19. CDR1 is MNHEY, CDR2 SMNVEV, per germline (reference sequence). The CDR3 covers 17 residues. V was trimmed by 3 bases and J by 4 bases, leaving 18 bases between them. TCRdb's copy holds only in-frame clones and misses some; the assay was immunoSEQ multiplex PCR. The table includes about 35,000 clones, 75% to 90% detected once. This chain uses TRBV27 with TRBJ1-4; unclear D gene. Sequencing was performed on peripheral blood. This TCR derives from a man between 60 and 70 years old with active or convalescent COVID-19. The CDR3 is CASSFFYPWQDNEKLFF. The CDR3 DNA sequence: TGTGCCAGCAGTTTCTTTTACCCTTGGCAGGATAATGAAAAACTGTTTTTT.